The clone carrying this T cell receptor (beta chain) came up once. Antigen unknown. This CDR3 comprises 16 residues. Germline lookup yields CDR1 KGHSH and CDR2 LQKENI. The ends were cut back, 3 bases at V and 7 bases at J, with 18 bases in the middle. This table comes from immunoSEQ multiplex PCR, and its TCRdb copy is limited to in-frame clones, with some not included. The top ten hold more than 3% of the sample, which has more than 110,000 clones, approximately 90% seen once. This sample was taken from a study of T cell responses to AZD1222 COVID-19 vaccine. Across the whole study: Second doses that came at about 4 or about 12 weeks were put together. General study findings and limits: Spike-specific TCR breadth and depth went up after people got two AZD1222 doses. Per reports, nearly half of all spike-specific TCRs target regions that are unmutated in variants. At 160-218 and 743-854, vaccine-associated CD4 TCRs were dominant, and they spanned spike.

The TCR comes from an adult in good health. The chain carries TRBV18 and TRBJ1-4; D may be TRBD1 (6 bases). Specimen: peripheral blood, collected on day 0 of AZD1222 vaccination. The CDR3, as DNA: TGTGCCAGCTCACCCAACAACAGGGAAGCGGGTGAAAAACTGTTTTTT. It is translated as CASSPNNREAGEKLFF.